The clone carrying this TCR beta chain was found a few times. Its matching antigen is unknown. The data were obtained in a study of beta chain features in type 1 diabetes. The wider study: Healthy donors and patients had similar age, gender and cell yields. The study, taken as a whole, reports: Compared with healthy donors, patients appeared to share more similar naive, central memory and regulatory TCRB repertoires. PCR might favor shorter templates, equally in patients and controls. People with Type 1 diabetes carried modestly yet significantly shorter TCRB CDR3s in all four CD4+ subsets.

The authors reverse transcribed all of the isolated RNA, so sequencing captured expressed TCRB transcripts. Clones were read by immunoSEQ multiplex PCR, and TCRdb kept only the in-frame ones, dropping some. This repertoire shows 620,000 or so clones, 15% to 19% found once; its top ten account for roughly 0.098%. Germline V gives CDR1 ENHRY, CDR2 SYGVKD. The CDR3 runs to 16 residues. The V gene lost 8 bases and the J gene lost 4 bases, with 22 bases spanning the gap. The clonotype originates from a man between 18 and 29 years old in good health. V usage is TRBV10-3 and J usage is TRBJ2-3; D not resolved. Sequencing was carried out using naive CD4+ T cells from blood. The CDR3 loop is CAISPTQSGPPDTQYF. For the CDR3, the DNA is TGTGCCATCTCCCCAACCCAGTCCGGGCCGCCAGATACGCAGTATTTT.